This T cell receptor beta chain was recovered during a study of OX40 agonist ivuxolimab in advanced cancers. This CDR3 spans 14 amino acids. Germline V gene data show CDR1 as SNHLY and CDR2 as FYNNEI. V lost 6 bases and J lost 2; bases outside the gene matches: 5. TCRdb's copy holds only in-frame clones and misses some; the assay was immunoSEQ multiplex PCR. The profile covers around 60,000 clones, with over 80% appearing a single time and about 1.8% taken by the ten largest. This receptor was obtained from an adult with an advanced solid tumor such as melanoma, head and neck, liver or kidney cancer. This sample comprised CD4+ or CD8+ T cells sorted from blood, obtained in a trial of the OX40 agonist ivuxolimab. The V and J genes are TRBV2 and TRBJ2-3; 7 positions match TRBD1. The CDR3 region is CASSFGQATDTQYF. The CDR3 DNA reads TGTGCCAGCAGCTTCGGACAGGCCACAGATACGCAGTATTTT.